This entry concerns a single T cell receptor beta chain. Its matching antigen is unknown. This specimen belongs to a study of cytomegalovirus exposure and HLA in healthy donors. Overall study context: There were 350 to 400 genotyped donors. Of these, roughly 80% fell in the genetic ancestry cluster associated with self-reported Caucasian donors.

In the PCR, 60 Vbeta and 13 Jbeta primers were used. TCRdb keeps only in-frame clones here, not all; method: immunoSEQ multiplex PCR. The table has about 160,000 clones, approximately 77% seen once; the top ten hold 7.4%. Trimming removed 4 bases from V and 2 bases from J; junction bases left unmatched: 7. There are 17 residues in the CDR3. CDR1 SGHAT and CDR2 FQNNGV come from the germline V gene. Study-level points and caveats: Specificity of a few CMV-associated chains for CMV antigens was verified in vitro.

The sequencing input was PBMCs. The V and J genes are TRBV11-2 and TRBJ1-6, with 8 bases fitting TRBD1. The TCR was taken from a male donor in good health and CMV-seropositive. CDR3 DNA: TGTGCCAGCAGCTCAAGGACAGGGAGGACCTATAATTCACCCCTCCACTTT. The encoded protein is CASSSRTGRTYNSPLHF.